A single sample gave rise to the 32 T cell receptor beta chains below, sequenced in a study of blood T cells in healthy people across ages. Next came a second PCR, run for about 6 to 11 cycles, which used a sample-barcoded 5' primer along with a J-beta primer mix. Each CDR3 protein is one row after TCRdb ran MiXCR on the 5' RACE reads. This table holds over 550,000 distinct CDR3 sequences, under 30% found once. Sample: blood. These TCRs come from a woman older than 75 in good health.

The chain couples TRBV20-1 to TRBJ1-1, with D unresolved. The CDR3 has 13 residues. The ends were cut back, 7 bases at V and 2 bases at J, with 14 bases in the middle. Germline V CDR1 and CDR2: DFQATT, SNEGSKA (reference sequence). The CDR3 sequence: CSVKTGRNTEAFF. Written as DNA, the CDR3 is TGCAGTGTCAAGACCGGAAGAAACACTGAAGCTTTCTTT.

With regard to this clonotype: A read error may be the cause here, since a much bigger clone is one base away. The chain recombines TRBV9 with TRBJ2-3; D may be TRBD1 or TRBD2 (6 bases each). The CDR3 length is 16 residues. Trimming took 1 base from V and 0 from J, leaving 12 bases between them. Germline-derived CDR1 and CDR2 are SGDLS and YYNGEE. The CDR3 reads CASSVNPGASTDTQYF. CDR3 sequence (DNA): TGTGCCAGCAGCGTAAACCCGGGGGCCAGCACAGATACGCAGTATTTT.

This clonotype appeared many times. The V and J genes are TRBV15 and TRBJ1-5; D might be TRBD1 (6 bases). The CDR3 contains 14 residues. Trimming removed 0 bases at V and 5 bases at J, with 8 bases between. From germline, CDR1 is LNHNV and CDR2 YYDKDF (reference sequence). The CDR3 loop reads CATSREPGDQPQHF. The CDR3, as DNA: TGTGCCACCAGCAGAGAACCAGGGGATCAGCCCCAGCATTTT.

Remarks on this clonotype: A read error is possible here, since a much larger clone lies one base away. The chain employs TRBV12-3 or TRBV12-4 and TRBJ1-5; D is undetermined. The CDR3 covers 13 residues. CDR3 coding DNA: TGTACCAGCAGTTTTTTCGGGATTCAGCCCCAGCATTTT. The encoded protein is CTSSFFGIQPQHF.

In its sample, this clonotype was seen many times. The gene calls are TRBV6-4 and TRBJ2-3; unclear D gene. This CDR3 comprises 13 residues. The ends were cut back, 2 bases at V and 2 bases at J, with 5 bases in the middle. The germline V gene encodes CDR1 MRHNA and CDR2 SNTAGT. The CDR3 coding sequence is TGTGCCAGCAGTGACCTAAACACAGATACGCAGTATTTT. This gives the protein CASSDLNTDTQYF.

This clonotype was seen many times. This chain connects TRBV27 to TRBJ1-1; 10 positions agree with TRBD1. Germline V CDR1 and CDR2: MNHEY, SMNVEV (reference sequence). The J segment lost 5 bases and the V segment lost 5 bases, leaving 2 bases of the junction unmatched. The CDR3 length is 13 residues. The CDR3 sequence: CASSGQGETEAFF. The CDR3 nucleotides are TGTGCCAGCAGTGGACAGGGGGAAACTGAAGCTTTCTTT.

J is TRBJ2-2 and V is TRBV2, with D possibly matching TRBD2 (5 bases). CDR3 size: 15 residues. Per germline, CDR1 SNHLY and CDR2 FYNNEI. Trimming removed 8 bases from V and 2 bases from J, with 15 bases in between. Written as DNA, the CDR3 is TGTGCCAGCCTCGGCGGGTCTAGAAACACCGGGGAGCTGTTTTTT. Protein sequence: CASLGGSRNTGELFF.

The table lists this clonotype with a few counts. The CDR3 loop is CASSGTSGGAVPDTQYF. Written as DNA, the CDR3 is TGTGCCAGCAGTGGGACTAGCGGGGGGGCCGTACCAGATACGCAGTATTTT. J is TRBJ2-3 and V is TRBV6-1; TRBD2 agrees at 15 bases. Trimming cost V 4 bases and J 4 bases; bases outside gene matches: 6. The V gene's germline CDR1 is MNHNS and CDR2 SASEGT. CDR3 length equals 17 residues.

The V and J genes are TRBV2 and TRBJ2-5, with 10 bases identical to TRBD1. V was clipped by 9 bases and J by 11 bases; unmatched bases: 18. This CDR3 has 15 amino acids. Germline CDR1 and CDR2: SNHLY and FYNNEI. CDR3 amino acids: CASQFPGQGSDEQYF. CDR3 nucleotides: TGTGCCAGTCAGTTCCCGGGACAGGGGAGCGATGAGCAGTACTTC.

In this sample, this clonotype turned up many times. V usage is TRBV6-2 or TRBV6-3 and J usage is TRBJ2-7, with a possible D match to TRBD2 (5 bases). V gave up 6 bases and J gave up 2 bases, with 11 bases separating them. CDR1 is MNHEY, CDR2 SVGEGT, per germline. The CDR3 totals 13 residues. DNA of the CDR3: TGTGCCAGCAGCCGGGAAGGCCCCTACGAGCAGTACTTC. Protein product: CASSREGPYEQYF.

Concerning this clonotype: This may come from a read error, since a much larger clone is one base off. The chain employs TRBV7-7 and TRBJ2-1; D gene unclear. In germline, CDR1 is SSHAT, CDR2 FNYEAQ (reference sequence). CDR3 size: 13 residues. The CDR3 nucleotides are TGTGCTAGCAGCTTTGGAAGGTGCAATGAGCAGTTCTTC. Translated: CASSFGRCNEQFF.

Worth noting for this clonotype: Sequence at one end of the junction differs from germline and may be a read error. This chain links TRBV5-8 with TRBJ1-4; D gene ambiguous. This CDR3 has 15 residues. Germline loops: CDR1 SGHTS, CDR2 YDEGEE. CDR3 DNA: TGTGCCAGCAGCTTGTACGCCGCGGAAAATGAAGAACTGTTTTTT. Amino acid sequence: CASSLYAAENEELFF.

The chain is built from TRBV5-1 and TRBJ1-1, with D hard to call. The V gene's germline CDR1 is SGHRS and CDR2 YFSETQ. Trimming left V 0 bases short and J 6 bases short, with 9 bases between. The CDR3 is 13 residues long. DNA of the CDR3: TGCGCCAGCAGCTTGGACTTGAGAGCTGAAGCTTTCTTT. Amino acid sequence: CASSLDLRAEAFF.

This clonotype has a handful of counts. J is TRBJ1-2 and V is TRBV19, with 7 bases identical to TRBD1. The CDR3 loop spans 14 amino acids. Germline CDR1 reads LNHDA; CDR2 reads SQIVND (reference sequence). Germline trimming cut 7 bases from V and 4 bases from J; bases unmatched to any gene: 9. The CDR3, as DNA: TGTGCCAGTAAGCAGGGGGGGGCCGGCTATGGCTACACCTTC. Translated: CASKQGGAGYGYTF.

The sample holds many counts of this clonotype. V gene TRBV3-1 combines with J gene TRBJ2-7; 8 bases are shared with TRBD1. Germline V lookup: CDR1 LGHDT, CDR2 YNNKEL (reference sequence). V trimming: 4 bases; J trimming: 3 bases; junction bases outside the gene matches: 5. This CDR3 region has 14 residues. The CDR3, as DNA: TGTGCCAGCAGCCGTGGCGGACAGGGCTACGAGCAGTACTTC. Its translation: CASSRGGQGYEQYF.

This clonotype was seen repeatedly, ten times or more. V and J are TRBV29-1 and TRBJ2-3, with D maybe TRBD2 (5 bases). Trimming shortened V by 5 bases and J by 3 bases, and 12 bases separated the two germline ends. Germline V gene data show CDR1 as SQVTM and CDR2 as ANQGSEA. This CDR3 is built from 13 residues. The CDR3 bases are TGCAGCGTTACGAGGGATTTAACAGATACGCAGTATTTT. Protein product: CSVTRDLTDTQYF.

The chain has TRBV19 and TRBJ1-2; possible D gene TRBD1, 6 bases. The CDR3 spans 15 residues. Trimming pared 3 bases from V and 3 bases from J, leaving 14 bases between. Germline CDR1 reads LNHDA; CDR2 reads SQIVND (reference sequence). The CDR3: CASSIGSGAYYGYTF. For the CDR3, the DNA is TGTGCCAGTAGTATCGGCTCAGGGGCGTACTATGGCTACACCTTC.

The V call is TRBV30, the J call TRBJ1-5; D might be TRBD1 (5 bases). The V gene lost 4 bases and the J gene lost 4 bases, with 17 bases spanning the gap. There are 15 residues in the CDR3. CDR1 and CDR2 from the germline V gene are GTSNPN and SVGIG (reference sequence). Written as DNA, the CDR3 is TGTGCCTGGAAAGTCCCAGGGCCCTCGAATCAGCCCCAGCATTTT. It encodes CAWKVPGPSNQPQHF.

The rearrangement joins TRBV3-1 to TRBJ1-2, with D tentatively TRBD1 (5 bases). The CDR3 has 15 amino acids. The V and J ends lost 2 bases and 8 bases respectively, with 18 bases between them. In germline, CDR1 is LGHDT, CDR2 YNNKEL (reference sequence). CDR3 bases: TGTGCCAGCAGCCAATCCGGGGCCCAGGTCCGGGGCTACACCTTC. Translated, it gives CASSQSGAQVRGYTF.

The chain couples TRBV4-3 to TRBJ2-2, with D possibly matching TRBD2 (6 bases). CDR1 is LGHNA and CDR2 is YSLEER in the germline V gene. Trimming left V 0 bases short and J 4 bases short, with 12 bases between. The CDR3 is 16 amino acids. In DNA form, the CDR3 reads TGCGCCAGCAGCCAAGATTCCGGAGGGGTCACCGGGGAGCTGTTTTTT. Protein: CASSQDSGGVTGELFF.

This clonotype was counted between two and nine times. The chain is built from TRBV3-1 and TRBJ2-1; the D is unclear. Germline CDR1 and CDR2: LGHDT and YNNKEL (reference sequence). The CDR3 is 17 residues long. The V end was cut by 0 bases, the J end by 6 bases, with 18 bases between. CDR3 residues: CASSQDPALPALNEQFF. The CDR3 DNA reads TGTGCCAGCAGCCAAGATCCCGCCCTCCCGGCCCTCAATGAGCAGTTCTTC.

On this clonotype: With a much larger clone just one base away, this may be a read error. The chain combines TRBV2 with TRBJ1-2; D perhaps matches TRBD1 (5 bases). This CDR3 is 14 amino acids long. The germline CDR1 and CDR2 sequences are SNHLY and FYNNEI. CDR3 in amino acids: CASRAGSGNYSYTF. CDR3 bases: TGTGCCAGCCGGGCAGGGAGTGGCAACTATAGCTACACCTTC.

This clonotype occurred many times. J is TRBJ1-6 and V is TRBV6-5; D might be TRBD1 (6 bases). The ends were cut back, 0 bases at V and 6 bases at J, with 9 bases in the middle. The germline CDR1 and CDR2 sequences are MNHEY and SVGAGI. There are 15 residues in the CDR3. CDR3 loop: CASSYSGHLNSPLHF. The CDR3 DNA sequence: TGTGCCAGCAGTTACTCGGGACACCTTAATTCACCCCTCCACTTT.

Regarding this clonotype: The junction shows a germline mismatch at one end, possibly a read error. V and J are TRBV7-2 and TRBJ1-1, with D perhaps TRBD1 (5 bases). The CDR3 is made up of 13 amino acids. CDR1 is SGHTA and CDR2 is FQGNSA in the germline V gene. The DNA for the CDR3 is TGTGCCAGCAGCCCGGGAGGGACGGCTGACGCTTTCTTT. Translated, it gives CASSPGGTADAFF.

This clonotype was observed many times. V gene TRBV25-1 combines with J gene TRBJ2-1; 10 nucleotides match TRBD1. With 3 bases clipped from V and 7 bases from J, the junction kept 3 bases outside the gene matches. This CDR3 contains 14 residues. Germline V gives CDR1 MGHDK, CDR2 SYGVNS. The CDR3 protein is CASSDDRGRNEQFF. The CDR3 nucleotides are TGTGCCAGCAGTGACGACAGGGGGCGGAATGAGCAGTTCTTC. The full variable domain, completed using reference TRBV25-1 and TRBJ2-1, is EADIYQTPRYLVIGTGKKITLECSQTMGHDKMYWYQQDPGMELHLIHYSYGVNSTEKGDLSSESTVSRIRTEHFPLTLESARPSHTSQYLCASSDDRGRNEQFFGPGTRLTVL.

Many counts were recorded for this clonotype. The gene calls are TRBV6-1 and TRBJ1-1, with a tentative D call TRBD1 (5 bases). V was clipped by 7 bases and J by 0 bases, with 15 bases between them. Germline CDR1 MNHNS, CDR2 SASEGT. The CDR3 is 15 residues long. This chain's CDR3 is CASNPGLIMNTEAFF. In nucleotides, the CDR3 is TGTGCCAGCAATCCGGGACTAATCATGAACACTGAAGCTTTCTTT.

Details on this clonotype: A much larger clone lies one base from this, so it may be a read error. This chain uses TRBV7-9 with TRBJ2-3, with D perhaps TRBD2 (5 bases). The germline V gene encodes CDR1 SEHNR and CDR2 FQNEAQ (reference sequence). With 5 bases removed from V and 3 bases from J, the gap between germline ends came to 12 bases. There are 14 residues in the CDR3. CDR3 protein: CASSLDYRTDTQYF. CDR3 sequence (DNA): TGTGCCAGCAGCCTCGACTATAGGACAGATACGCAGTATTTT.

Ten or more counts support this clonotype. The rearrangement links TRBV11-2 to TRBJ2-1, with 7 positions matching TRBD1. The CDR3 contains 12 residues. Germline values: CDR1 SGHAT, CDR2 FQNNGV. Trimming took 5 bases from V and 7 from J; bases not matched to a gene: 2. The CDR3 spells CASSARGNEQFF. Written as DNA, the CDR3 is TGTGCCAGCAGCGCCAGGGGGAATGAGCAGTTCTTC.

This clonotype was seen only a few times. A read error is possible here, since a much larger clone lies one base away. This sequence joins TRBV7-2 and TRBJ2-7, with a tentative D call TRBD2 (6 bases). The CDR3 is 15 amino acids. Per germline, CDR1 SGHTA and CDR2 FQGNSA. V lost 3 bases to trimming and J lost 4 bases, with 16 bases between them. CDR3 region: CASSFTSFDGYEQYF. CDR3 in DNA: TGTGCCAGCAGCTTTACTAGCTTTGATGGTTACGAGCAGTACTTC.

This clonotype occurred many times. The J gene is TRBJ1-5, the V gene TRBV6-2 or TRBV6-3; D not resolved. Trimming took 1 base from V and 1 from J, leaving 20 bases between them. This CDR3 is 19 amino acids long. From germline, CDR1 is MNHEY and CDR2 SVGEGT. CDR3 nucleotides: TGTGCCAGCAGTTACTTGCCCCTAGGCGGGTTGGTGAGCAATCAGCCCCAGCATTTT. It encodes CASSYLPLGGLVSNQPQHF.

This chain uses TRBV7-2 with TRBJ2-3; D assignment may be TRBD1 or TRBD2 (5 bases each). The CDR3 consists of 15 residues. Between the trimmed V and J ends, which lost 3 bases and 4 bases, there was a span of 14 bases. Per germline, CDR1 SGHTA and CDR2 FQGNSA. For the CDR3, the DNA is TGTGCCAGCAGCTTCCTTGGTGGGACCCCAGATACGCAGTATTTT. Translated, it gives CASSFLGGTPDTQYF.

Worth noting for this clonotype: Given a much more abundant clone one base away, this may be a read error. The CDR3 DNA reads as TGCAGTGCTGACCGGGACAGGGTATGGGGCTACGAGCAGTACTTC. Its protein is CSADRDRVWGYEQYF. The rearrangement links TRBV20-1 to TRBJ2-7, with 9 positions matching TRBD1. Germline V gives CDR1 DFQATT, CDR2 SNEGSKA (reference sequence). CDR3 size: 15 residues. V gave up 5 bases and J gave up 3 bases; unmatched junction bases: 11.